This T cell receptor beta chain came from a study of persistence of HIV-infected CD4 T cells. Study-wide points: Antigen-responding cells were enriched for degenerate expanded CDR3beta sequences. TCR oligoclonality correlated with proviral oligoclonality in the same sorted populations. The rare CMV-responding cells with HIV-1 proviruses were not separately TCR-sequenced.

This was the immunoSEQ version 4 assay in survey mode. Generated by immunoSEQ multiplex PCR, the TCRdb table keeps only in-frame clones and is missing some. Of about 6,500 clones detected, about 80% appear once; the ten largest clones hold around 70%. Lysates of CMV-infected fibroblasts at approximately 10 ug/mL stimulated these cells. Sorting of responding CD4+ T cells relied on upregulated CD40 ligand together with CD69. Plasma HIV-1 RNA stayed below 50 copies/mL for at least 4 years. Worth noting for this clone: What it recognizes is unknown.

CDR3 size: 16 residues. V dropped 0 bases and J dropped 6; count of bases not matched to a gene: 8. CDR1 and CDR2 from the germline V gene are LNHNV and YYDKDF (reference sequence). The chain carries TRBV15 and TRBJ2-1; the match to TRBD1 covers 7 bases. This sequence was found in an adult woman with HIV who was CMV-seropositive. This material consisted of CD4+ T cells sorted from PBMCs after 18-hour stimulation, taken from a patient who received antiretroviral therapy. The CDR3 DNA follows: TGTGCCACCAGCAGAGATGGCTCGGGACAGATCAATGAGCAGTTCTTC. Protein product: CATSRDGSGQINEQFF.